This entry features one T cell receptor (beta chain) sequence. Its antigen is unidentified. This sample was taken from a study of T cell repertoires in cytomegalovirus infection. Study background: The public TCR beta signatures pointed to both CMV infection and matching HLA type.

MiXCR was run by TCRdb on the reads, yielding one entry per CDR3 protein. The sample has 750,000 to 950,000 distinct CDR3 sequences, approximately 32% seen once; the top ten hold approximately 14%. The V gene's germline CDR1 is MNHNY and CDR2 SVGAGI (reference sequence). Trimming stripped 5 bases from V and 1 base from J, with 17 bases between. The CDR3 extends over 16 amino acids. The receptor was isolated from a human donor in good health (CMV status not recorded). Some clones in this sample may be carry-over from other donors' samples. The chain employs TRBV6-6 and TRBJ1-2; no definite D call. This material consisted of cultured CD8+ T cells from PBMCs, taken from culture after CMV antigen stimulation. CDR3 residues: CASSLEGRWINYGYTF. The CDR3 DNA follows: TGTGCCAGCAGTCTAGAGGGCAGGTGGATTAACTATGGCTACACCTTC.